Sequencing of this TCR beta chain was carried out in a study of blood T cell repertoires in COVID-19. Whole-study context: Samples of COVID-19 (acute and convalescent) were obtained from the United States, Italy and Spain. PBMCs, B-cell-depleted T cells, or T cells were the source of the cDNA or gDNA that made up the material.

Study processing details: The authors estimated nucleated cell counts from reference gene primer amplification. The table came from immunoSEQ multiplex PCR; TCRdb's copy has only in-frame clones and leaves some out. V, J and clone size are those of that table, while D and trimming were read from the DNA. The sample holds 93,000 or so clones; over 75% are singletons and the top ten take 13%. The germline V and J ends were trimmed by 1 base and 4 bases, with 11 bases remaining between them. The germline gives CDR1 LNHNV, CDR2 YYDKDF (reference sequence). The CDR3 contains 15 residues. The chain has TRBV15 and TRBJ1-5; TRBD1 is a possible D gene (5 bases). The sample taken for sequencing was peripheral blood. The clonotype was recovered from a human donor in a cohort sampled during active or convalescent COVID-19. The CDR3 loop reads CATSRGWQGNQPQHF. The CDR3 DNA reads TGTGCCACCAGCAGAGGATGGCAGGGTAATCAGCCCCAGCATTTT. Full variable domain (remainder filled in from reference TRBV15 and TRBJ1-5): DAMVIQNPRYQVTQFGKPVTLSCSQTLNHNVMYWYQQKSSQAPKLLFHYYDKDFNNEADTPDNFQSRRPNTSFCFLDIRSPGLGDTAMYLCATSRGWQGNQPQHFGDGTRLSIL.